These 2 T cell receptor beta chains came from one sample sequenced in a study of CD8 T cells in ankylosing spondylitis. Their cognate antigens are unknown. TCRdb re-derived calls from the 5' RACE reads in MiXCR, one entry per CDR3 protein. Of roughly 400,000 distinct CDR3 sequences listed, around 20% are singletons. Notes on the study in general: Seemingly distinctive of ankylosing spondylitis blood was a TCR beta motif formed by eight highly homologous variants.

The source material was blood, either unsorted or a sorted T cell fraction (not recorded which). The origin of the receptors is a male donor with ankylosing spondylitis.

As for this clonotype: Since the CDR3 does not end with the conserved phenylalanine or tryptophan, this likely comes from a read error. The chain employs TRBV4-3 and TRBJ2-2; D is possibly TRBD2 (6 bases). V was trimmed by 2 bases and J by 8 bases, leaving 15 bases between them. The germline CDR1 and CDR2 sequences are LGHNA and YSLEER. The CDR3 sequence is 15 residues long. This CDR3 is CASSQLTGDPGELFI. CDR3 sequence (DNA): TGCGCCAGCAGCCAACTTACGGGAGATCCGGGGGAGCTGTTTATT.

This clonotype was picked up a small number of times. This CDR3 reads CSVDDLGTNHKLSPLHF. The CDR3, as DNA: TGCAGCGTTGACGATTTGGGCACTAACCACAAGCTTTCACCCCTCCACTTT. This rearrangement joins TRBV29-1 to TRBJ1-6; D gene ambiguous. With 3 bases removed from V and 9 bases from J, the gap between germline ends came to 24 bases. The CDR3 length is 17 residues. Germline V gene lookup returns CDR1 SQVTM and CDR2 ANQGSEA.